This TCR beta chain was recorded in a study of shared clonotypes between healthy human individuals. Trimming took off 4 bases at V and 1 base at J, with 11 bases between the two ends. Per germline, CDR1 SGHNT and CDR2 YYREEE (reference sequence). The CDR3 is 14 amino acids. Deep-level running was used for the assay. Unsorted PBMC contributed 250 to 300 ng DNA, 30,000 or so T cell genomes, to each replicate PCR. Sequencing used immunoSEQ multiplex PCR; TCRdb keeps in-frame clones, though not all of them. The sample lists a few hundred thousand clones, around 77% occurring once. Study observations and caveats: The low donor count limited represented genetic and exposure-history diversity.

Notes on this clone: The antigen remains undetermined.

V gene TRBV5-4 combines with J gene TRBJ1-1; TRBD1 is a possible D gene (6 bases). Sequencing used PBMCs. The TCR sequence derives from a woman aged 40-49 years in good health. Some clones in this sample may be carry-over from other donors' samples. CDR3 sequence: CASSPGRGNTEAFF. CDR3 DNA: TGTGCCAGCAGCCCCGGCAGGGGGAACACTGAAGCTTTCTTT. The variable domain in full, with the rest retrieved from reference TRBV5-4 and TRBJ1-1, is ETGVTQSPTHLIKTRGQQVTLRCSSQSGHNTVSWYQQALGQGPQFIFQYYREEENGRGNFPPRFSGLQFPNYSSELNVNALELDDSALYLCASSPGRGNTEAFFGQGTRLTVV.